Listed here is a single T cell receptor (beta chain). What it binds is not known. These data come from a study of shared clonotypes between healthy human individuals. Whole-study findings and limits: The represented genetic and exposure-history diversity was limited by the small number of donors. The generation probabilities recorded for non-shared clonotypes fell below those of clonotypes shared by all four donors.

V was clipped by 5 bases and J by 3 bases; unmatched bases: 8. The CDR3 loop spans 14 amino acids. Germline V gene lookup returns CDR1 SQVTM and CDR2 ANQGSEA. Data came from immunoSEQ multiplex PCR; TCRdb stores just in-frame clones and leaves some out. The data hold 950,000 to 1,300,000 clones, with under 80% observed a single time. Naive CD4+ cells were CD45RA-selected; the remaining cells were memory. The sequencing sample was made of memory CD4+ T cells sorted from blood. Indicated subset: CD45RA-negative fraction. The chain combines TRBV29-1 with TRBJ2-3; 7 bases align to TRBD1. The receptor was isolated from a man aged 18 to 30 in good health. The CDR3 sequence is CSVRTGVGTDTQYF. CDR3 DNA sequence: TGCAGCGTTCGTACAGGGGTAGGGACAGATACGCAGTATTTT.